This entry is about one T cell receptor (beta chain). CDR3 length equals 14 residues. Germline assignment: CDR1 MNHNY and CDR2 SVGAGI (reference sequence). The V end lost 1 base, the J end lost 14 bases, and 15 bases lay between the germline ends. These data belong to a study of T-cell memory formation after mild COVID-19. MiXCR was run by TCRdb on the 5' RACE reads, yielding one entry per CDR3 protein. The repertoire holds over 300,000 distinct CDR3 sequences, 20% to 25% seen once, with roughly a fifth in the top ten. This receptor was identified in a man aged 18 to 29 who had mild COVID-19 (a few samples of this study predate the infection). Cell type and time point are not known. The material sequenced was PBMCs or a T cell subset sorted from them (not recorded which). This chain joins TRBV6-6 and TRBJ1-6; D remains ambiguous. The DNA for the CDR3 is TGTGCCAGCAGTTACTTGACCGCCGGCGGGGCCCTCCACTTT. This sequence encodes CASSYLTAGGALHF.